The present TCR beta chain was sequenced within a study of shared clonotypes between healthy human individuals. The protocol was immunoSEQ multiplex PCR, while the TCRdb copy is restricted to in-frame clones and leaves out a portion. The table lists roughly 1 million clones, approximately 70% of them singletons. From germline, CDR1 is ENHRY and CDR2 SYGVKD. With 9 bases clipped from V and 6 bases from J, the junction kept 9 bases outside the gene matches. The CDR3 is 14 residues long. The receptor was isolated from a man aged 18 to 29 in good health. The chain is built from TRBV10-3 and TRBJ2-7; 12 positions match TRBD1. Specimen: memory CD4+ T cells sorted from blood. Described subset: CD45RA-negative fraction. The CDR3 nucleotides read TGTGCCATTATGGGACAGGGGGCAACGAGCGAGCAGTACTTC. Residues: CAIMGQGATSEQYF.